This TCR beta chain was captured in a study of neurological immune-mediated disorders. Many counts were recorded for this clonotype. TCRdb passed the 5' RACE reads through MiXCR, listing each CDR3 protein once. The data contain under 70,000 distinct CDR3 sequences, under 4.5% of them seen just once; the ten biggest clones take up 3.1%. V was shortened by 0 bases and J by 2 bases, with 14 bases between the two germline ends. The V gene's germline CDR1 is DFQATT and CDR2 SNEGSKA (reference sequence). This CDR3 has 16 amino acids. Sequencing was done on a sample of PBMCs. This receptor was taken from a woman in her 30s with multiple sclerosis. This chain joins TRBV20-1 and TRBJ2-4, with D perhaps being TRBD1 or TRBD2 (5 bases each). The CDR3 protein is CSARERLGTTKNIQYF. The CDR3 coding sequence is TGCAGTGCTAGAGAGAGGCTCGGGACCACCAAAAACATTCAGTACTTC.